These 2 T cell receptor beta chains were sequenced from one sample in a study of blood T cell repertoires in COVID-19. TCRdb's table, derived via immunoSEQ multiplex PCR, lists solely in-frame clones and lacks some. This table has approximately 90,000 clones, 75% to 90% appearing once. Sequences were obtained from peripheral blood. These receptors originate from an elderly man with active or convalescent COVID-19.

A few counts support this clone. The gene calls are TRBV11-2 and TRBJ2-2, with D uncertain. The germline V gene encodes CDR1 SGHAT and CDR2 FQNNGV. The CDR3 runs 14 residues. V shed 0 bases and J shed 1 base, with 3 bases lying between them. Here the CDR3 DNA reads TGTGCCAGCAGCTTAGACTTGAACACCGGGGAGCTGTTTTTT. Translating gives CASSLDLNTGELFF. Based on the CDR3 plus reference TRBV11-2 and TRBJ2-2, the full variable domain is EAGVAQSPRYKIIEKRQSVAFWCNPISGHATLYWYQQILGQGPKLLIQFQNNGVVDDSQLPKDRFSAERLKGVDSTLKIQPAKLEDSAVYLCASSLDLNTGELFFGEGSRLTVL.

There are a few counts of this clone. The chain is built from TRBV9 and TRBJ2-2; possible D gene TRBD2, 7 bases. V dropped 0 bases and J dropped 7 bases, with 16 bases sitting between them. Germline lookup yields CDR1 SGDLS and CDR2 YYNGEE. This CDR3 region has 16 residues. The CDR3 sequence is CASSVELRGLGGELFF. DNA for the CDR3: TGTGCCAGCAGCGTAGAATTGCGGGGGCTCGGCGGGGAGCTGTTTTTT. The complete variable domain, with remaining parts taken from reference TRBV9 and TRBJ2-2, reads DSGVTQTPKHLITATGQRVTLRCSPRSGDLSVYWYQQSLDQGLQFLIQYYNGEERAKGNILERFSAQQFPDLHSELNLSSLELGDSALYFCASSVELRGLGGELFFGEGSRLTVL.